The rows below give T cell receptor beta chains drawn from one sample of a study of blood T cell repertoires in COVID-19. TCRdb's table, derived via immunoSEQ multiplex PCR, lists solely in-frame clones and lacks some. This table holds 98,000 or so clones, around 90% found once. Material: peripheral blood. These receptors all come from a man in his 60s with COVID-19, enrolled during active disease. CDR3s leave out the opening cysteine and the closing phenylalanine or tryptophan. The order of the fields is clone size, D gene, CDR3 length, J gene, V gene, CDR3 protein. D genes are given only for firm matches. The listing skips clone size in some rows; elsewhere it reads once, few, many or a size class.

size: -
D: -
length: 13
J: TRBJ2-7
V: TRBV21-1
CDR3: ASSKGLESSYEQY

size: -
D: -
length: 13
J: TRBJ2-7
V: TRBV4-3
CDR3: ASSQDWTEPYEQY

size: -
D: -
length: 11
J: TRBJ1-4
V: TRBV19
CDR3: AAKRDTDEKLF

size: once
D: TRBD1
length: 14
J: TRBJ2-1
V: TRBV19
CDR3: ASSVSGTGVRNEQF

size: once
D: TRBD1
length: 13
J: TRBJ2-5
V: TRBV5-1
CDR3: ASRRLQGVQETQY

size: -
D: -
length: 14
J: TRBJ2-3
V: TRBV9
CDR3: ASSVAVGEVADTQY

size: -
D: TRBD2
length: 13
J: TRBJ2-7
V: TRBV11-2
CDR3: ASSKLAGESTEQY

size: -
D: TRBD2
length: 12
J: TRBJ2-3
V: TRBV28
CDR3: ASSLAGEGDTQY

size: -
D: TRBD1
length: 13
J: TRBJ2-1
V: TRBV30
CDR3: AWSRSGTGGNEQF

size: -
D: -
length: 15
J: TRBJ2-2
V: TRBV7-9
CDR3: ASSLASQGTNTGELF

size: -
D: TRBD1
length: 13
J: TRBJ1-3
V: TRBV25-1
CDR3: ASSRQGAKGNTIY

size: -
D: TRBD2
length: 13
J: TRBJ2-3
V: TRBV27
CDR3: ASSFPAGGRDTQY

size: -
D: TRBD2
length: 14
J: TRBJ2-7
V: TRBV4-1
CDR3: ASSQVRLAESYEQY

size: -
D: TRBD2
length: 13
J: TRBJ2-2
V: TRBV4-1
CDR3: ASRREREHTGELF

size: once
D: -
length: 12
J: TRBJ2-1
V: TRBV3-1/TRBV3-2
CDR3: ASSQAGAYNEQF

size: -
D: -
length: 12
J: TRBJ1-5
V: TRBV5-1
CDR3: ASSLGASNQPQH

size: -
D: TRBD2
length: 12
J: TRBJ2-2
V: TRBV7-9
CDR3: ASTGRANTGELF

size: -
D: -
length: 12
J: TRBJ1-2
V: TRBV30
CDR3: AWRTLRQGLGYT

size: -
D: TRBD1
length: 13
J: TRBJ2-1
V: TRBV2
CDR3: ASNPRDRGHNEQF

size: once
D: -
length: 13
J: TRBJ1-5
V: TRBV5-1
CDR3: ASSLALREYKPQH

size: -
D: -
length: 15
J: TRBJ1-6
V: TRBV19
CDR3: ASSTTITGNRNSPLH

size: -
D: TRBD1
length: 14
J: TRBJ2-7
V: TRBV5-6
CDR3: ASSSLGQGDSYEQY

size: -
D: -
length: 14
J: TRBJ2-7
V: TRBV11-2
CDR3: ASSLAGHPSSYEQY

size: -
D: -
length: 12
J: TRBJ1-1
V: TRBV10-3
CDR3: AISKDSVQPEAF

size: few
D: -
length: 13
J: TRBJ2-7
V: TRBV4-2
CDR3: ASSQALAEDYEQY

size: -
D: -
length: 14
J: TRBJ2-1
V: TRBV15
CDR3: ATSLSGSEVWNEQF

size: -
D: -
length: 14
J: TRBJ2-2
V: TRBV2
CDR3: ATTRIPGQGTGELF

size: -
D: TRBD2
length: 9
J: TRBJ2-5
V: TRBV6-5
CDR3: ASSTGRAQY

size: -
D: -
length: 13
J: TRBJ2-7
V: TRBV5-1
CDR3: ASSLAAGRGYEQY

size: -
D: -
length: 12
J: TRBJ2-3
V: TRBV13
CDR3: ASSLRTIPDTQY

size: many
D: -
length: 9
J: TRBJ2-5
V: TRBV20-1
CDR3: SAIPLETQY

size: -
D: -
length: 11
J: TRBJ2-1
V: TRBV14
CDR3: ASSQDRSTEQF